This passage covers 10 T cell receptor beta chains from one sample sequenced in a study of early T cells in non-severe SARS-CoV-2 infection. A single record per CDR3 protein comes from TCRdb applying MiXCR to the 5' RACE reads. The sample consists of about 89,000 distinct CDR3 sequences, about 15% of them appearing once. The sample consisted of whole blood. Every receptor here comes from an adult who was a healthcare worker with PCR-confirmed SARS-CoV-2 infection or an uninfected control (not recorded which).

The J gene is TRBJ2-3, the V gene TRBV29-1, with TRBD2 matching over 12 bases. In germline, CDR1 is SQVTM, CDR2 ANQGSEA. CDR3 length equals 15 residues. V gave up 6 bases and J gave up 3 bases; unmatched junction bases: 7. The CDR3 here is CSVARTSGATDTQYF. DNA for the CDR3: TGCAGCGTGGCGCGGACTAGCGGGGCTACAGATACGCAGTATTTT.

This clonotype has just a few counts. V gene TRBV5-1 combines with J gene TRBJ1-6; 8 nucleotides agree with TRBD1. CDR3 length: 14 amino acids. The germline V gene encodes CDR1 SGHRS and CDR2 YFSETQ. V was pared by 4 bases and J by 9 bases, with 6 bases of the junction left unmatched. The CDR3 bases are TGCGCCAGCAGCCACGGACAGGGATCTTCACCCCTCCACTTT. This translates into CASSHGQGSSPLHF.

The chain's CDR3 is CASRVGTGAVGELFF. The CDR3 DNA sequence: TGTGCCAGCAGGGTTGGAACAGGGGCGGTCGGGGAGCTGTTTTTT. The chain carries TRBV11-2 and TRBJ2-2; 7 bases are shared with TRBD1. V lost 6 bases to trimming and J lost 7 bases; unmatched junction nucleotides: 11. Germline assignment: CDR1 SGHAT and CDR2 FQNNGV. The CDR3 length is 15 residues.

This sequence joins TRBV7-6 and TRBJ1-4; D is unclear. Germline lookup yields CDR1 SGHVS and CDR2 FNYEAQ. This CDR3 has 16 residues. Trimming took 3 bases from V and 8 from J, leaving 19 bases between them. CDR3 DNA: TGTGCCAGCAGCTTTACGACGGGCGGTTTTGGGGAAAAACTGTTTTTT. Translation gives CASSFTTGGFGEKLFF.

This clonotype was seen ten or more times. The chain links TRBV6-1 to TRBJ2-3, with D hard to call. The V and J ends lost 7 bases and 2 bases respectively, with 16 bases between them. This CDR3 has 15 residues. CDR1 is MNHNS and CDR2 is SASEGT in the germline V gene. DNA of the CDR3: TGTGCCAGCACTAAAAAAGGCTATCACACAGATACGCAGTATTTT. It translates to CASTKKGYHTDTQYF.

This clonotype was detected a few times. The genes are TRBV20-1 and TRBJ2-7, with D possibly being TRBD1 (6 bases). Trimming removed 6 bases from V and 0 bases from J, with 12 bases in between. The CDR3 covers 13 residues. Germline V CDR1 and CDR2: DFQATT, SNEGSKA (reference sequence). CDR3 residues: CSAKQGSSYEQYV. CDR3 bases: TGCAGTGCAAAACAGGGCAGCTCCTACGAGCAGTACGTC.

This clonotype was counted between two and nine times. This sequence joins TRBV5-1 and TRBJ1-2; D gene unclear. V shed 4 bases and J shed 8 bases, with 15 bases lying between them. The CDR3 sequence is 13 residues long. CDR1 is SGHRS, CDR2 YFSETQ, per germline. The chain's CDR3 is CASSPGTERGYTF. CDR3 sequence (DNA): TGCGCCAGCAGCCCGGGAACAGAGCGAGGCTACACCTTC. Based on the CDR3 plus reference TRBV5-1 and TRBJ1-2, the full variable domain is KAGVTQTPRYLIKTRGQQVTLSCSPISGHRSVSWYQQTPGQGLQFLFEYFSETQRNKGNFPGRFSGRQFSNSRSEMNVSTLELGDSALYLCASSPGTERGYTFGSGTRLTVV.

This clonotype has only a few counts. The chain is built from TRBV18 and TRBJ1-6; D perhaps matches TRBD1 (5 bases). The V gene lost 3 bases and the J gene lost 10 bases, with 10 bases spanning the gap. CDR3 length equals 13 residues. Germline V CDR1 and CDR2: KGHSH, LQKENI. DNA for the CDR3: TGTGCCAGCTCACCGGGGACTAACTCACCCCTCCACTTT. Encoded protein: CASSPGTNSPLHF.

The genes are TRBV9 and TRBJ2-1; tentatively, D is TRBD2 (6 bases). From germline, CDR1 is SGDLS and CDR2 YYNGEE. The ends were cut back, 0 bases at V and 0 bases at J, with 13 bases in the middle. The CDR3 has 17 amino acids. CDR3 protein: CASSVAWRGRSYNEQFF. The CDR3 DNA reads as TGTGCCAGCAGCGTAGCTTGGCGGGGTCGCTCCTACAATGAGCAGTTCTTC.

Here the CDR3 reads CASSLDGSSGNTIYF. For the CDR3, the DNA is TGTGCCAGCAGCCTAGACGGAAGCTCTGGAAACACCATATATTTT. J is TRBJ1-3 and V is TRBV3-1; D gene unclear. V shed 4 bases and J shed 0 bases, with 10 bases lying between them. Germline V gives CDR1 LGHDT, CDR2 YNNKEL (reference sequence). CDR3 size: 15 residues.